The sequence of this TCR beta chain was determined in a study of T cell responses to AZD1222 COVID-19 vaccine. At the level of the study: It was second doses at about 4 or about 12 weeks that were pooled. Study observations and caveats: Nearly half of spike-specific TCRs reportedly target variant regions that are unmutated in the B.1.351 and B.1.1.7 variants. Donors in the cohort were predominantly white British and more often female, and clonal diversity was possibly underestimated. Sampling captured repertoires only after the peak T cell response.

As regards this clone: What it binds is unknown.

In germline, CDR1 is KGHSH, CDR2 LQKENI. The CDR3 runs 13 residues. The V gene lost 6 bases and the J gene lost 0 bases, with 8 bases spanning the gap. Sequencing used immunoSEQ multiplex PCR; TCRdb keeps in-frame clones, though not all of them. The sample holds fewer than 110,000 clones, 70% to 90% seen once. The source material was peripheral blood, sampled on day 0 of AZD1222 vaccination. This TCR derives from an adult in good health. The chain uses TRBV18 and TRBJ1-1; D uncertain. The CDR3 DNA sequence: TGTGCCAGCTCGCCTGACCTGAACACTGAAGCTTTCTTT. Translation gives CASSPDLNTEAFF. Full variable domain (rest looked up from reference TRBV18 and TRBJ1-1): NAGVMQNPRHLVRRRGQEARLRCSPMKGHSHVYWYRQLPEEGLKFMVYLQKENIIDESGMPKERFSAEFPKEGPSILRIQQVVRGDSAAYFCASSPDLNTEAFFGQGTRLTVV.